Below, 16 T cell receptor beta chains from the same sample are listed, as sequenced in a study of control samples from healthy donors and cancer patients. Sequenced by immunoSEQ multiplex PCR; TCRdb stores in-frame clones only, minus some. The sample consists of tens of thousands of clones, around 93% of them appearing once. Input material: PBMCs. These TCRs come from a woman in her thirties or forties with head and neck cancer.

CDR3 bases: TGTGCCACCAGCAGTAGCTCCTACAATGAGCAGTTCTTC. It is translated as CATSSSSYNEQFF. The V gene is TRBV15, the J gene TRBJ2-1; no clear D. Trimming shortened V by 3 bases and J by 0 bases, and 3 bases separated the two germline ends. Per germline, CDR1 LNHNV and CDR2 YYDKDF (reference sequence). The CDR3 has 13 amino acids. The complete variable domain, with remaining parts taken from reference TRBV15 and TRBJ2-1, reads DAMVIQNPRYQVTQFGKPVTLSCSQTLNHNVMYWYQQKSSQAPKLLFHYYDKDFNNEADTPDNFQSRRPNTSFCFLDIRSPGLGDTAMYLCATSSSSYNEQFFGPGTRLTVL.

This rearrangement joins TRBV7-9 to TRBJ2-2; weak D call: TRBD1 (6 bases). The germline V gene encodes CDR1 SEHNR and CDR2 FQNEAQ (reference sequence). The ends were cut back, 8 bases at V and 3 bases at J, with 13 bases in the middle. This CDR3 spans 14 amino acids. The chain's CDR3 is CASQLGADTGELFF. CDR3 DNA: TGTGCCAGCCAGCTGGGGGCCGACACCGGGGAGCTGTTTTTT.

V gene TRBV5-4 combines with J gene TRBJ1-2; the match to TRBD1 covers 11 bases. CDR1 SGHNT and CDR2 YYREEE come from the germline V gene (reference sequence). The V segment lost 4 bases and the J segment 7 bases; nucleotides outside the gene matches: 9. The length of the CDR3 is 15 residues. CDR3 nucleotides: TGTGCCAGCAGCCCACCCGGACAGGGGGCGAGTGGCTACACCTTC. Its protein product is CASSPPGQGASGYTF.

Written as DNA, the CDR3 is TGTGCCTGGGGGGGCGGCAGTCCCATTGAAGCTTTCTTT. Protein sequence: CAWGGGSPIEAFF. V gene TRBV30 combines with J gene TRBJ1-1, with D possibly being TRBD1 (6 bases). The CDR3 covers 13 residues. V was cut by 5 bases and J by 7 bases, with 17 bases left in between. The germline V gene has CDR1 GTSNPN and CDR2 SVGIG (reference sequence).

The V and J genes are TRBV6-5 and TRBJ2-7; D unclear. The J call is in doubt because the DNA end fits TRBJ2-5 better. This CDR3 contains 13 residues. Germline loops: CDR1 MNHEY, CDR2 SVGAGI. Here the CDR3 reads CASSYETDGTQYF. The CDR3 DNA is TGTGCCAGCAGTTACGAGACCGACGGGACCCAGTACTTC.

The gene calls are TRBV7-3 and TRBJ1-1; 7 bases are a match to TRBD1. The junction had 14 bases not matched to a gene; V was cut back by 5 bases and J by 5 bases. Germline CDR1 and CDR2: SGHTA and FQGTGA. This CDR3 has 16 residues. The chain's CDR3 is CASSITGAGIGTEAFF. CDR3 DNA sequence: TGTGCCAGCAGCATTACAGGGGCGGGGATCGGGACTGAAGCTTTCTTT.

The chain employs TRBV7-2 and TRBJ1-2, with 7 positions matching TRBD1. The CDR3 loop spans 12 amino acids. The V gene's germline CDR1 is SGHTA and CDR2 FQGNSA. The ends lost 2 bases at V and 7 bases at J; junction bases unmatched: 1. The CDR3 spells CASSLQGVGYTF. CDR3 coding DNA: TGTGCCAGCAGCTTACAGGGGGTTGGCTACACCTTC.

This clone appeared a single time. As DNA, the CDR3 is TGTGCCACCAGCAGAGGGGGACAGAATGAAAAACTGTTTTTT. Translating it yields CATSRGGQNEKLFF. The chain has TRBV15 and TRBJ1-4, with 7 bases fitting TRBD1. The V and J ends lost 1 base and 5 bases, in that order; junction bases with no gene match: 1. Germline V gene lookup returns CDR1 LNHNV and CDR2 YYDKDF (reference sequence). This CDR3 comprises 14 residues.

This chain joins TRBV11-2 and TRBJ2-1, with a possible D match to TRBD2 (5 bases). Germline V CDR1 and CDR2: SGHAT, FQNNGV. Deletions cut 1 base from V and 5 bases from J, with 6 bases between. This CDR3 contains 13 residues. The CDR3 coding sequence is TGTGCCAGCAGCTTAGGGACTGACAATGAGCAGTTCTTC. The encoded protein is CASSLGTDNEQFF. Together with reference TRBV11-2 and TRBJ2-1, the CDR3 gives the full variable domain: EAGVAQSPRYKIIEKRQSVAFWCNPISGHATLYWYQQILGQGPKLLIQFQNNGVVDDSQLPKDRFSAERLKGVDSTLKIQPAKLEDSAVYLCASSLGTDNEQFFGPGTRLTVL.

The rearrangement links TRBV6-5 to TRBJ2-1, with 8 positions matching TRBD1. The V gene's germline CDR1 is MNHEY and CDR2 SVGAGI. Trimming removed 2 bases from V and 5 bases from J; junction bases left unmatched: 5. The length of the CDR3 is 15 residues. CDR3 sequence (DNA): TGTGCCAGCAGTTACAGGACAGGGAGTAACAATGAGCAGTTCTTC. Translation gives CASSYRTGSNNEQFF.

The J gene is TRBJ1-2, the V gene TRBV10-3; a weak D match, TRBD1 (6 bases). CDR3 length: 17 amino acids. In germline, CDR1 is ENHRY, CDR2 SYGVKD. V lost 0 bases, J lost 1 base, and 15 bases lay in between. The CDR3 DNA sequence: TGTGCCATCAGTGAGTCGTACGGGCAGGGGTATAACTATGGCTACACCTTC. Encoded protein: CAISESYGQGYNYGYTF.

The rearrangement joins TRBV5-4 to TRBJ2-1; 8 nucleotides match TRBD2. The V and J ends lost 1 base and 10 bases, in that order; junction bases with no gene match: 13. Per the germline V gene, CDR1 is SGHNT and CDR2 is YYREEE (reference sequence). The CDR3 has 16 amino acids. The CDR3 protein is CASSLLLVVAGSEQFF. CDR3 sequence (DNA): TGTGCCAGCAGCTTGTTGCTCGTGGTAGCGGGATCCGAGCAGTTCTTC.

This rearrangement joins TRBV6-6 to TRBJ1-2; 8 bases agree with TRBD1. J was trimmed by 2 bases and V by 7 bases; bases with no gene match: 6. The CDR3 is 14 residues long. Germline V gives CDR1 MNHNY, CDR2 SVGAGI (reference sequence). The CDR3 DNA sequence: TGTGCCAGCAATTCCGACAGGGGAAACTATGGCTACACCTTC. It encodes CASNSDRGNYGYTF.

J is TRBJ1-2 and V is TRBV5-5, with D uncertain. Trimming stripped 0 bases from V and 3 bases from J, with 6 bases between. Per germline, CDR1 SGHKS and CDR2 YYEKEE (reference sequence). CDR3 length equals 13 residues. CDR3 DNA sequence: TGTGCCAGCAGCTTGGCAACAGACTATGGCTACACCTTC. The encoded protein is CASSLATDYGYTF.

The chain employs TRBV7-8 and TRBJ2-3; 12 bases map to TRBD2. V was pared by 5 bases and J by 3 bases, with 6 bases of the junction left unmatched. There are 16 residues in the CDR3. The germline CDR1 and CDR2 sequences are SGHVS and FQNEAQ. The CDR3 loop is CASSPRTSGATDTQYF. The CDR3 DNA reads TGTGCCAGCAGCCCGAGGACTAGCGGGGCTACAGATACGCAGTATTTT.

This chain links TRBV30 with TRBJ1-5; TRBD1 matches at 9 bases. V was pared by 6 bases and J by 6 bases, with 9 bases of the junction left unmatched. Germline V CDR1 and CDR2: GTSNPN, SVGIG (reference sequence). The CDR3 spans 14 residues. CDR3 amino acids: CACESGTGTQPQHF. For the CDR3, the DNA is TGTGCCTGTGAATCCGGGACAGGGACTCAGCCCCAGCATTTT.